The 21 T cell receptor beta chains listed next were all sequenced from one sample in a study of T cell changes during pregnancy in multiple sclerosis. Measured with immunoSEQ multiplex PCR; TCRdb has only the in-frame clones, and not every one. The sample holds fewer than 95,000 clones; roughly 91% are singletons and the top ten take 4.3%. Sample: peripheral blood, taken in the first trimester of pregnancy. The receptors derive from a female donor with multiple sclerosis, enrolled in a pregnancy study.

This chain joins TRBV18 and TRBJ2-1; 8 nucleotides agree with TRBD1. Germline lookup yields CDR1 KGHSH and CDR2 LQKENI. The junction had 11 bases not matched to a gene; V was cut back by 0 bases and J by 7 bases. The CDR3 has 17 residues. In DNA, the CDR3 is TGTGCCAGCTCACCACCCCGAGACAGGGGCTATCGGAATGAGCAGTTCTTC. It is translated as CASSPPRDRGYRNEQFF.

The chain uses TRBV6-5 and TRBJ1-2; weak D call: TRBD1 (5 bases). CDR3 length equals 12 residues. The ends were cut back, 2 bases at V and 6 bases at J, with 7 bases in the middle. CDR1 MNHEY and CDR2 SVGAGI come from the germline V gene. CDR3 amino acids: CASSYRGDGYTF. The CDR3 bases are TGTGCCAGCAGTTACAGGGGTGATGGCTACACCTTC.

This chain's CDR3 is CASSFLGAGDTDTQYF. Written as DNA, the CDR3 is TGTGCCAGCAGCTTCCTAGGAGCGGGGGACACAGATACGCAGTATTTT. V gene TRBV7-6 combines with J gene TRBJ2-3; 8 bases agree with TRBD2. Losses at the gene ends were 3 bases for V and 2 bases for J; bases not matched to a gene: 7. The length of the CDR3 is 16 residues. CDR1 is SGHVS, CDR2 FNYEAQ, per germline.

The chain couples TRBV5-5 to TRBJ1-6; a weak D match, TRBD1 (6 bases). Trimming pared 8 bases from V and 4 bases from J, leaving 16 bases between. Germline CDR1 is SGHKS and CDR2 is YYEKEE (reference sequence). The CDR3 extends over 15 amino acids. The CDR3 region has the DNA TGTGCCAGTAAAAGGACAGACAATTATAATTCACCCCTCCACTTT. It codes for CASKRTDNYNSPLHF.

CDR3 amino acids: CSVFKGDGLAFF. The CDR3 bases are TGCAGCGTTTTCAAAGGGGATGGATTAGCTTTCTTT. The chain combines TRBV29-1 with TRBJ1-1, with D possibly being TRBD1 (5 bases). Trimming removed 5 bases from V and 10 bases from J, with 17 bases in between. In germline, CDR1 is SQVTM, CDR2 ANQGSEA. The CDR3 extends over 12 amino acids. The full variable domain, completed using reference TRBV29-1 and TRBJ1-1, is SAVISQKPSRDICQRGTSLTIQCQVDSQVTMMFWYRQQPGQSLTLIATANQGSEATYESGFVIDKFPISRPNLTFSTLTVSNMSPEDSSIYLCSVFKGDGLAFFGQGTRLTVV.

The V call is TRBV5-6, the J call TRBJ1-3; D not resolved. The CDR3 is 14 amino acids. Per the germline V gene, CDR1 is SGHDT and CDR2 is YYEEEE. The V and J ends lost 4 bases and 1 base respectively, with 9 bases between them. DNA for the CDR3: TGTGCCAGCAGCCAACAGTCGTCTGGAAACACCATATATTTT. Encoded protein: CASSQQSSGNTIYF.

The CDR3 sequence: CASSSAGGSYNEQFF. The CDR3 DNA follows: TGTGCCAGCAGCTCCGCGGGGGGATCCTACAATGAGCAGTTCTTC. V is TRBV7-3 and J is TRBJ2-1; TRBD2 matches 8 bases. Trimming took 4 bases from V and 1 from J; bases not matched to a gene: 3. CDR1 is SGHTA, CDR2 FQGTGA, per germline. The CDR3 totals 15 residues. Complete variable domain (other parts from reference TRBV7-3 and TRBJ2-1): GAGVSQTPSNKVTEKGKYVELRCDPISGHTALYWYRQSLGQGPEFLIYFQGTGAADDSGLPNDRFFAVRPEGSVSTLKIQRTERGDSAVYLCASSSAGGSYNEQFFGPGTRLTVL.

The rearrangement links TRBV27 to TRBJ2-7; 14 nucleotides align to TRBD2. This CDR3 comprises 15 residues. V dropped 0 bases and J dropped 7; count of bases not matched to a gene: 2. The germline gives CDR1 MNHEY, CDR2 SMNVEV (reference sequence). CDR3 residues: CASSLSRLAGGEQYF. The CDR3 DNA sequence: TGTGCCAGCAGTTTATCAAGACTAGCGGGGGGGGAGCAGTACTTC.

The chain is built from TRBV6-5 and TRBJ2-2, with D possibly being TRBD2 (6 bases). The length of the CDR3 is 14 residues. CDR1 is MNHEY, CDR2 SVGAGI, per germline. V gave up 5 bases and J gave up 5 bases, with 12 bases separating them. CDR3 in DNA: TGTGCCAGCAGTCCCGGGACTTTGACCGGGGAGCTGTTTTTT. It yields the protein CASSPGTLTGELFF.

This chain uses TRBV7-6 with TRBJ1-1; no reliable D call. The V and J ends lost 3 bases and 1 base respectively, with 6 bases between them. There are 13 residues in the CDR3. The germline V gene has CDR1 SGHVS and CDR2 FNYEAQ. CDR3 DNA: TGTGCCAGCAGCTTCGGAGGGAACACTGAAGCTTTCTTT. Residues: CASSFGGNTEAFF.

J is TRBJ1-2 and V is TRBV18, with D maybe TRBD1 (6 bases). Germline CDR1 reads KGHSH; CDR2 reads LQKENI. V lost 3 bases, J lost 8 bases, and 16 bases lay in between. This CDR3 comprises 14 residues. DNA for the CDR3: TGTGCCAGCTCACCGAAGGGGGGGGGCAACGGCTACACCTTC. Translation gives CASSPKGGGNGYTF. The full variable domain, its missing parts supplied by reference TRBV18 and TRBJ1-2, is NAGVMQNPRHLVRRRGQEARLRCSPMKGHSHVYWYRQLPEEGLKFMVYLQKENIIDESGMPKERFSAEFPKEGPSILRIQQVVRGDSAAYFCASSPKGGGNGYTFGSGTRLTVV.

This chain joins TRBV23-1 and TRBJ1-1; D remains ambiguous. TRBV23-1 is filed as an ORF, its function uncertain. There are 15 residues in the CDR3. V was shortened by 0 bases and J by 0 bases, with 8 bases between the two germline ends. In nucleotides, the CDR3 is TGCGCCAGCAGTCAATCGAGGACTGTGAACACTGAAGCTTTCTTT. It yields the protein CASSQSRTVNTEAFF.

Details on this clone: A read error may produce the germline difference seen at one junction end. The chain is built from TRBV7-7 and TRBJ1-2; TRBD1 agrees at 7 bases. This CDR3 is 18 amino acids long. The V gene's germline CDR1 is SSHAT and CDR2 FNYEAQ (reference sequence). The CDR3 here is CASSPISGTDLFGYGYTF. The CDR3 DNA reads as TGTGCTAGCAGCCCAATTTCCGGGACAGACCTCTTCGGTTATGGCTACACCTTC.

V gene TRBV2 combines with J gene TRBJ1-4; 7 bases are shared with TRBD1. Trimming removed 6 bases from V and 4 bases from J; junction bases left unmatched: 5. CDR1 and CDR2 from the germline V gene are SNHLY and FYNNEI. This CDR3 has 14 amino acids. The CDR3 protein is CASRGRQGNEKLFF. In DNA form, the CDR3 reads TGTGCCAGCAGAGGAAGACAGGGTAATGAAAAACTGTTTTTT.

CDR3 in amino acids: CASSSRQGFYEQYF. In DNA form, the CDR3 reads TGTGCCAGTAGTAGCAGACAGGGGTTCTACGAGCAGTACTTC. The V gene is TRBV19, the J gene TRBJ2-7, with 8 bases aligning to TRBD1. Unmatched junction bases numbered 5, after V lost 4 bases and J lost 3 bases. This CDR3 is 14 amino acids long. The germline V gene encodes CDR1 LNHDA and CDR2 SQIVND (reference sequence).

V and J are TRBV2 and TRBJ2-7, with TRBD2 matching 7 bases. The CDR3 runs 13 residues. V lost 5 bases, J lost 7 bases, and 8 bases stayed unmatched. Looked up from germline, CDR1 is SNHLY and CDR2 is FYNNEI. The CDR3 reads CASSPGGVWEQYF. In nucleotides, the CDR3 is TGTGCCAGCAGTCCTGGGGGGGTGTGGGAGCAGTACTTC.

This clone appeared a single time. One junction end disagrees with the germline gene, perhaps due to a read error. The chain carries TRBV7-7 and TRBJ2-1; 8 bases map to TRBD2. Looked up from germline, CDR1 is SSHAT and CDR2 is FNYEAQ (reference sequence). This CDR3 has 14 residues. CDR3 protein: CASSLAGGANEQFF. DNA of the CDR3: TGTGCTAGCAGCTTAGCCGGGGGGGCCAATGAGCAGTTCTTC.

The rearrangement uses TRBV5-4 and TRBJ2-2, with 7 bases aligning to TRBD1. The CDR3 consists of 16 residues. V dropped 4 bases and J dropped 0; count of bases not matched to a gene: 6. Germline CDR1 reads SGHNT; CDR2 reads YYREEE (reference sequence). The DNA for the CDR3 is TGTGCCAGCAGCATACCCCAGGGGGCGAACACCGGGGAGCTGTTTTTT. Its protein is CASSIPQGANTGELFF.

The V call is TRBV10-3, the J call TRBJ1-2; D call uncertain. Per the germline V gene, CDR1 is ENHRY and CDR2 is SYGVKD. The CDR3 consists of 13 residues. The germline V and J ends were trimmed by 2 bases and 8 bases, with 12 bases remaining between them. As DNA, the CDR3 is TGTGCCATCAGTGAGACCGGGTTGGAGGGCTACACCTTC. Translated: CAISETGLEGYTF.

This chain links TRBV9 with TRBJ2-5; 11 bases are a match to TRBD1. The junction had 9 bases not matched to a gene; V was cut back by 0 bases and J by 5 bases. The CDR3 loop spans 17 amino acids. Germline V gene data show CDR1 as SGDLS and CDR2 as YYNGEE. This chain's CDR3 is CASSVDLRTGGEETQYF. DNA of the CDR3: TGTGCCAGCAGCGTAGACCTCAGGACAGGGGGCGAGGAGACCCAGTACTTC.

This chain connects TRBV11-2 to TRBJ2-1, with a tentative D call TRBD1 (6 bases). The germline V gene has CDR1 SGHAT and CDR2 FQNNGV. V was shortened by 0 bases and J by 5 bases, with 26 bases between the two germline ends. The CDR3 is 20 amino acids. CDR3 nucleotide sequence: TGTGCCAGCAGCTTAGAGACCGACTGGGGGCTCGGAATTAACCACAATGAGCAGTTCTTC. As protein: CASSLETDWGLGINHNEQFF.